Below, 22 T cell receptor beta chains from the same sample are listed, as sequenced in a study of cytomegalovirus exposure and HLA in healthy donors. The repertoire was sequenced with immunoSEQ multiplex PCR; TCRdb's copy has only in-frame clones and lacks some. This sample has approximately 160,000 clones; roughly 91% occur once, and the top ten carry over 9%. The sequencing input was PBMCs. All receptors come from a woman aged 18-35 years in good health and CMV-seropositive.

V and J are TRBV28 and TRBJ1-2, with 9 nucleotides matching TRBD1. Germline V gene lookup returns CDR1 MDHEN and CDR2 SYDVKM. CDR3 size: 15 residues. V lost 7 bases and J lost 4; bases outside the gene matches: 10. DNA for the CDR3: TGTGCCAGCACCCGGCCGGGACAGGGCGTCTATGGCTACACCTTC. The encoded protein is CASTRPGQGVYGYTF.

The chain carries TRBV7-2 and TRBJ2-6; D is possibly TRBD2 (5 bases). This CDR3 has 16 residues. V was clipped by 5 bases and J by 1 base, with 12 bases between them. Germline CDR1 and CDR2: SGHTA and FQGNSA. The CDR3 loop is CASSGRGGSGANVLTF. The CDR3 region has the DNA TGTGCCAGCAGCGGACGGGGTGGGTCTGGGGCCAACGTCCTGACTTTC.

There are a few counts of this clone. This rearrangement joins TRBV30 to TRBJ1-5, with 7 bases fitting TRBD1. The CDR3 spans 13 residues. V shed 4 bases and J 4 bases; nucleotides not matched to a gene: 4. From germline, CDR1 is GTSNPN and CDR2 SVGIG (reference sequence). CDR3 DNA: TGTGCCTGGAATCCGACAGGGAATCAGCCCCAGCATTTT. Its protein is CAWNPTGNQPQHF. The full variable domain, in which reference TRBV30 and TRBJ1-5 provide the parts outside the CDR3, is SQTIHQWPATLVQPVGSPLSLECTVEGTSNPNLYWYRQAAGRGLQLLFYSVGIGQISSEVPQNLSASRPQDRQFILSSKKLLLSDSGFYLCAWNPTGNQPQHFGDGTRLSIL.

This clone was counted a few times. The gene calls are TRBV15 and TRBJ2-3; 10 nucleotides line up with TRBD2. There are 14 residues in the CDR3. Trimming took 5 bases from V and 1 from J; bases not matched to a gene: 0. CDR1 and CDR2 from the germline V gene are LNHNV and YYDKDF (reference sequence). DNA of the CDR3: TGTGCCACCAGCCTAGCGGGAGGCACAGATACGCAGTATTTT. Residues: CATSLAGGTDTQYF.

Of note for this clone: The junction shows a germline mismatch at one end, possibly a read error. CDR3 coding DNA: TGTGCCAGCAGCTTAGAAGCGGGAGTTTCCTTCGAGCAGTACTTC. Translating gives CASSLEAGVSFEQYF. The V and J genes are TRBV7-9 and TRBJ2-7; 8 bases are shared with TRBD2. Germline values: CDR1 SEHNR, CDR2 FQNEAQ (reference sequence). CDR3 length: 15 residues.

The chain employs TRBV19 and TRBJ2-3; TRBD2 aligns across 7 bases. V lost 8 bases to trimming and J lost 2 bases; unmatched junction nucleotides: 10. Germline V lookup: CDR1 LNHDA, CDR2 SQIVND (reference sequence). This CDR3 spans 15 amino acids. The CDR3 loop reads CASGRAGSFTDTQYF. The CDR3 coding sequence is TGTGCCAGTGGGAGAGCGGGAAGCTTCACAGATACGCAGTATTTT.

The rearrangement uses TRBV5-5 and TRBJ1-2, with a possible D match to TRBD1 (6 bases). Trimming took off 0 bases at V and 3 bases at J, with 6 bases between the two ends. This CDR3 spans 13 amino acids. Germline V lookup: CDR1 SGHKS, CDR2 YYEKEE (reference sequence). The CDR3 spells CASSLDRDYGYTF. Written as DNA, the CDR3 is TGTGCCAGCAGCTTGGACAGGGACTATGGCTACACCTTC.

V and J are TRBV7-2 and TRBJ1-4, with D perhaps matching TRBD1 (6 bases). Between the trimmed V and J ends, which lost 0 bases and 8 bases, there was a span of 10 bases. This CDR3 comprises 14 residues. In germline, CDR1 is SGHTA, CDR2 FQGNSA. The CDR3 reads CASSLAGGPEKLFF. As DNA, the CDR3 is TGTGCCAGCAGCTTAGCAGGGGGACCCGAAAAACTGTTTTTT.

This clone appeared a few times. The chain uses TRBV11-3 and TRBJ1-2, with D hard to call. Trimming cost V 1 base and J 8 bases, with 14 bases left between them. This CDR3 has 14 amino acids. In germline, CDR1 is SGHNT, CDR2 YENEEA. CDR3 in amino acids: CASSLVSGIVGYTF. The CDR3 region has the DNA TGTGCCAGCAGCTTAGTTTCGGGTATCGTCGGCTACACCTTC.

In this sample, this clone turned up a few times. This sequence joins TRBV28 and TRBJ2-7, with 9 bases aligning to TRBD1. Germline CDR1 is MDHEN and CDR2 is SYDVKM. Unmatched junction bases numbered 11, after V lost 7 bases and J lost 10 bases. The CDR3 has 13 residues. The CDR3 here is CASIQGANSHQYF. For the CDR3, the DNA is TGTGCCAGCATACAGGGGGCGAATTCTCACCAGTACTTC. Full variable domain (outside the CDR3, taken from reference TRBV28 and TRBJ2-7): DVKVTQSSRYLVKRTGEKVFLECVQDMDHENMFWYRQDPGLGLRLIYFSYDVKMKEKGDIPEGYSVSREKKERFSLILESASTNQTSMYLCASIQGANSHQYFGPGTRLTVT.

The chain uses TRBV5-6 and TRBJ2-1, with 9 bases fitting TRBD2. Germline CDR1 reads SGHDT; CDR2 reads YYEEEE. The CDR3 covers 19 residues. V was clipped by 4 bases and J by 3 bases; unmatched bases: 17. The CDR3 DNA follows: TGTGCCAGCAGCCCCCGAAGACTAGCGGTCCCCCTGGACTACAATGAGCAGTTCTTC. Translated: CASSPRRLAVPLDYNEQFF.

V is TRBV2 and J is TRBJ2-2, with 8 positions matching TRBD2. Germline values: CDR1 SNHLY, CDR2 FYNNEI. The CDR3 is 14 residues long. After removal of 9 bases from V and 6 bases from J, the junction contained 9 bases not matched to a gene. This CDR3 reads CASILAASSGELFF. The CDR3 DNA follows: TGTGCCAGTATACTAGCGGCCTCGTCCGGGGAGCTGTTTTTT.

The chain carries TRBV9 and TRBJ2-5, with 9 bases aligning to TRBD2. The V segment lost 7 bases and the J segment 5 bases; nucleotides outside the gene matches: 12. The germline V gene has CDR1 SGDLS and CDR2 YYNGEE. The CDR3 is 15 amino acids. The CDR3 nucleotides are TGTGCCAGCGACCTGGCGGGAGGGCCAGGGGAGACCCAGTACTTC. Translation gives CASDLAGGPGETQYF.

This clone came up once. The genes are TRBV6-5 and TRBJ2-7; TRBD1 is a possible D gene (6 bases). The germline gives CDR1 MNHEY, CDR2 SVGAGI. This CDR3 is built from 13 residues. V was pared by 6 bases and J by 4 bases, with 13 bases between. Here the CDR3 DNA reads TGTGCCAGCAGAACAGGGAGAGGGTACGAGCAGTACTTC. It yields the protein CASRTGRGYEQYF.

This clone was found a few times. For the CDR3, the DNA is TGTGCCAGCAGGACAGACACCGGGGAGCTGTTTTTT. It yields the protein CASRTDTGELFF. V gene TRBV2 combines with J gene TRBJ2-2; D is possibly TRBD1 (5 bases). The CDR3 sequence is 12 residues long. Between the trimmed V and J ends, which lost 6 bases and 3 bases, there was a span of 5 bases. Germline V gene sequence: CDR1 SNHLY, CDR2 FYNNEI.

This clone was recorded once. The J gene is TRBJ2-1, the V gene TRBV30; possibly TRBD2 for D (6 bases). Germline CDR1 reads GTSNPN; CDR2 reads SVGIG (reference sequence). Trimming stripped 2 bases from V and 4 bases from J, with 12 bases between. CDR3 size: 14 residues. Here the CDR3 DNA reads TGTGCCTGGAGTAAGGTAGCGGAATACAATGAGCAGTTCTTC. This encodes CAWSKVAEYNEQFF.

The gene calls are TRBV6-4 and TRBJ2-2, with 7 nucleotides matching TRBD1. J was trimmed by 6 bases and V by 5 bases; bases with no gene match: 6. The CDR3 length is 14 residues. Germline V gene sequence: CDR1 MRHNA, CDR2 SNTAGT. The CDR3: CASSPTGTPGELFF. The CDR3 region has the DNA TGTGCCAGCAGTCCGACAGGGACGCCCGGGGAGCTGTTTTTT.

The chain links TRBV29-1 to TRBJ1-2, with 9 bases aligning to TRBD1. J was trimmed by 4 bases and V by 3 bases; bases with no gene match: 15. CDR3 length: 17 residues. Germline CDR1 SQVTM, CDR2 ANQGSEA. CDR3 sequence: CSVELPFGTGKSYGYTF. CDR3 DNA sequence: TGCAGCGTTGAGCTTCCGTTTGGGACAGGGAAAAGCTATGGCTACACCTTC.

This chain links TRBV5-1 with TRBJ2-3, with 14 positions matching TRBD2. This CDR3 region has 16 residues. Germline V lookup: CDR1 SGHRS, CDR2 YFSETQ. The trim removed 4 bases at V and 4 bases at J, leaving 5 bases unmatched. The CDR3 DNA reads TGCGCCAGCAGCGAGGGACTAGCGGGAGCGCCAGATACGCAGTATTTT. It encodes CASSEGLAGAPDTQYF.

V is TRBV19 and J is TRBJ1-4; 8 nucleotides agree with TRBD1. After removal of 10 bases from V and 6 bases from J, the junction contained 4 bases not matched to a gene. Germline CDR1 and CDR2: LNHDA and SQIVND (reference sequence). There are 12 residues in the CDR3. The CDR3 DNA reads as TGTGCCACCAGGGGGCGCGATGAAAAACTGTTTTTT. Protein: CATRGRDEKLFF.

Turning to this clone: The identical CDR3 is also encoded by other nucleotide sequences in the sample. The J gene is TRBJ2-7, the V gene TRBV30; tentatively, D is TRBD1 (5 bases). The CDR3 runs to 15 residues. Deletions cut 3 bases from V and 2 bases from J, with 17 bases between. Germline V gene data show CDR1 as GTSNPN and CDR2 as SVGIG (reference sequence). The CDR3 DNA reads as TGTGCCTGGAGCAGTACCAGGCTGGGGCCCTACGAGCAGTACTTC. This encodes CAWSSTRLGPYEQYF. Filled out from reference TRBV30 and TRBJ2-7, the complete variable domain reads SQTIHQWPATLVQPVGSPLSLECTVEGTSNPNLYWYRQAAGRGLQLLFYSVGIGQISSEVPQNLSASRPQDRQFILSSKKLLLSDSGFYLCAWSSTRLGPYEQYFGPGTRLTVT.

This sequence joins TRBV5-1 and TRBJ2-3, with TRBD2 matching 7 bases. This CDR3 is built from 16 residues. Trimming at V came to 0 bases and at J to 0 bases, leaving 4 bases not matched to a gene. Germline V lookup: CDR1 SGHRS, CDR2 YFSETQ. In DNA, the CDR3 is TGCGCCAGCAGCTTGGTGGCGGGAGTTAGCACAGATACGCAGTATTTT. This codes for CASSLVAGVSTDTQYF.